Listed below are T cell receptor beta chains from one sample, sequenced in a study of response to subunit inactivated influenza vaccine. TCRdb used MiXCR to reprocess the RT-PCR reads, holding one entry per CDR3 protein. The table records around 790,000 distinct CDR3 sequences, about 20% of them present only once. The sequencing here drew on PBMCs from blood, taken 5 days after vaccination. These receptors came from a man aged 50 to 59 who received an inactivated influenza vaccine. Both conserved end residues are part of each CDR3. A D gene is named only where the DNA matches it firmly. The size field is filled for only some rows; it gives once, few, many or a size class.

d_gene	len	abundance	v_gene	j_gene	CDR3aa	CDR3nt
-	13	few	TRBV29-1	TRBJ2-7	CSVNRQEGSEQYF	TGCAGCGTTAATCGGCAGGAGGGATCCGAGCAGTACTTC
-	18	few	TRBV10-3	TRBJ2-1	CATGTVYDGPLSYNEQFF	TGTGCCACCGGGACGGTTTACGATGGCCCCCTCTCCTACAATGAGCAGTTCTTC
TRBD1	16	-	TRBV12-3/TRBV12-4	TRBJ1-5	CASSFGDRPINQPQHF	TGTGCCAGCAGTTTCGGGGACAGGCCTATCAATCAGCCCCAGCATTTT
-	14	many	TRBV5-1	TRBJ1-5	CASSLGNSNQPQHF	TGCGCCAGCAGCTTGGGAAATAGCAATCAGCCCCAGCATTTT
TRBD1	14	-	TRBV25-1	TRBJ2-3	CASRGTGLSDTQYF	TGTGCCAGCAGAGGGACAGGGTTGTCAGATACGCAGTATTTT
TRBD1	17	-	TRBV7-2	TRBJ2-5	CASNLYYRTGEGETQYF	TGTGCCAGCAACCTATACTACAGGACAGGGGAGGGAGAGACCCAGTACTTC
TRBD1	12	-	TRBV19	TRBJ1-2	CASSWTGDGYTF	TGTGCCAGTAGTTGGACAGGTGATGGCTACACCTTC
TRBD1	12	-	TRBV29-1	TRBJ1-1	CSVARDRGRAFF	TGCAGCGTTGCCCGAGACAGGGGTCGTGCTTTCTTT
TRBD2	15	once	TRBV3-1	TRBJ2-7	CASSQVTSGNYEQYF	TGTGCCAGCAGCCAAGTGACTAGCGGGAACTACGAGCAGTACTTC
-	16	-	TRBV3-1	TRBJ2-2	CASSPGRRANTGELFF	TGTGCCAGCAGCCCCGGGCGCCGGGCGAACACCGGGGAGCTGTTTTTT
TRBD1	17	-	TRBV15	TRBJ2-5	CVTSRGDGTVLGKTQYF	TGTGTCACCAGCAGAGGCGACGGGACAGTTTTAGGGAAGACCCAGTACTTC
TRBD1	15	few	TRBV7-2	TRBJ2-7	CASSWGQLSSYEQYF	TGTGCCAGCAGCTGGGGACAGTTGAGCTCCTACGAGCAGTACTTC
TRBD1	12	few	TRBV30	TRBJ2-7	CAWSGTGYEQYF	TGTGCCTGGAGTGGGACAGGTTACGAGCAGTACTTC
TRBD1	16	once	TRBV3-1	TRBJ2-7	CASSRRTGFGDYEQYF	TGTGCCAGCAGCCGAAGGACAGGGTTCGGCGACTACGAGCAGTACTTC
TRBD2	15	-	TRBV6-5	TRBJ2-3	CASSYSAGASDTQYF	TGTGCCAGCAGTTACTCAGCGGGAGCGTCAGATACGCAGTATTTT
TRBD2	14	many	TRBV11-2	TRBJ2-1	CASSPSSGGNEQFF	TGTGCCAGCAGCCCCTCTAGCGGGGGGAATGAGCAGTTCTTC
TRBD2	15	-	TRBV5-1	TRBJ2-2	CASSTGGRSTGELFF	TGCGCCAGCAGCACCGGGGGGAGGAGCACCGGGGAGCTGTTTTTT
TRBD2	13	-	TRBV20-1	TRBJ2-3	CSAGGGVTDTQYF	TGCAGTGCTGGGGGGGGTGTCACAGATACGCAGTATTTT
-	12	-	TRBV2	TRBJ2-3	CASSDWADTQYF	TGTGCCAGCAGTGATTGGGCAGATACGCAGTATTTT
TRBD1	14	-	TRBV5-1	TRBJ1-2	CASSPTGDGYGYTF	TGCGCCAGCAGCCCAACAGGGGATGGCTATGGCTACACCTTC
-	15	few	TRBV20-1	TRBJ1-1	CSARTTRGGGTEAFF	TGCAGTGCTAGAACGACCCGCGGGGGTGGCACTGAAGCTTTCTTT
TRBD1	15	few	TRBV6-2/TRBV6-3	TRBJ2-7	CASSYGQGPGYEQYF	TGTGCCAGCAGCTATGGACAGGGACCCGGGTACGAGCAGTACTTC
-	13	many	TRBV12-3/TRBV12-4	TRBJ2-7	CASSKDISYEQYF	TGTGCCAGCAGTAAAGACATCTCCTACGAGCAGTACTTC
-	13	-	TRBV12-3/TRBV12-4	TRBJ2-2	CASRPDHTGELFF	TGTGCCAGCAGACCTGACCACACCGGGGAGCTGTTTTTT
-	15	-	TRBV20-1	TRBJ2-1	CSANRAGTLYNEQFF	TGCAGTGCTAACCGGGCAGGGACTCTCTACAATGAGCAGTTCTTC
-	12	few	TRBV12-3/TRBV12-4	TRBJ1-1	CASRTFNTEAFF	TGTGCCAGCAGGACGTTTAACACTGAAGCTTTCTTT
TRBD2	18	few	TRBV20-1	TRBJ2-7	CSPRGASGVPCVAYEQYF	TGCAGTCCCCGAGGGGCTAGCGGGGTACCTTGTGTTGCCTACGAGCAGTACTTC
-	18	-	TRBV21-1	TRBJ2-1	CASSKDTGTGLRMGEQFF	TGTGCCAGCAGCAAAGATACCGGGACAGGGCTCCGAATGGGTGAGCAGTTCTTC
-	11	-	TRBV6-2/TRBV6-3	TRBJ2-7	CASLHPYEQYF	TGTGCCAGTCTTCACCCCTACGAGCAGTACTTC
-	16	few	TRBV5-1	TRBJ2-5	CASRQNPGVKEETQYF	TGCGCCAGCAGGCAGAATCCGGGAGTAAAGGAAGAGACCCAGTACTTC